Listed here are 9 T cell receptor beta chains from one sample, sequenced in a study of blood T cell repertoires in COVID-19. Measured with immunoSEQ multiplex PCR; TCRdb has only the in-frame clones, and not every one. The sample includes over 300,000 clones, approximately 88% of them seen just once. The material sequenced was peripheral blood. The receptors originated from a man aged 40-49 years with acute or convalescent COVID-19.

V usage is TRBV28 and J usage is TRBJ2-1; D might be TRBD1 (5 bases). This CDR3 is 13 amino acids long. Germline lookup yields CDR1 MDHEN and CDR2 SYDVKM. The V and J ends lost 5 bases and 9 bases respectively, with 14 bases between them. The DNA of the CDR3 is TGTGCCAGCAGTAATATCCAGGGTAGTGAGCAGTTCTTC. This gives the protein CASSNIQGSEQFF.

This chain uses TRBV2 with TRBJ2-4; possibly TRBD2 for D (6 bases). The CDR3 sequence is 16 residues long. Trimming pared 7 bases from V and 1 base from J, leaving 17 bases between. Germline V CDR1 and CDR2: SNHLY, FYNNEI. CDR3 coding DNA: TGTGCCAGCAACGACCGCGGGGATAAGGCCAAAAACATTCAGTACTTC. Translated: CASNDRGDKAKNIQYF.

V gene TRBV3-1 (or the pseudogene TRBV3-2) combines with J gene TRBJ2-3; the D gene is possibly TRBD2 (5 bases). The CDR3 consists of 14 residues. V shed 5 bases and J shed 10 bases, with 19 bases lying between them. Germline CDR1 and CDR2: LGHDT and YNNKEL (reference sequence). The CDR3 loop reads CASSEVSGNMPQYF. CDR3 DNA sequence: TGTGCCAGCAGCGAAGTCAGCGGTAACATGCCGCAGTATTTT.

The table lists this clone with a few counts. J is TRBJ2-3 and V is TRBV14; a weak D match, TRBD2 (5 bases). Germline CDR1 reads SGHDN; CDR2 reads FVKESK. The CDR3 is made up of 15 amino acids. The V end lost 0 bases, the J end lost 1 base, and 8 bases lay between the germline ends. For the CDR3, the DNA is TGTGCCAGCAGCCAAGAGGAGCGGCGCACAGATACGCAGTATTTT. It encodes CASSQEERRTDTQYF.

The chain is built from TRBV9 and TRBJ2-7, with 8 bases that match TRBD1. V lost 3 bases to trimming and J lost 6 bases; unmatched junction nucleotides: 5. This CDR3 spans 13 amino acids. Germline CDR1 SGDLS, CDR2 YYNGEE. Here the CDR3 DNA reads TGTGCCAGCAGCGGAAATACAGGGGGCGAGCAGTACTTC. It codes for CASSGNTGGEQYF.

In this sample, this clone turned up once. J is TRBJ1-6 and V is TRBV6-1; a possible D gene is TRBD1 (5 bases). This CDR3 contains 13 residues. Trimming cost V 3 bases and J 6 bases, with 6 bases left between them. Germline V CDR1 and CDR2: MNHNS, SASEGT. The CDR3 region is CASSDRVNSPLHF. CDR3 nucleotides: TGTGCCAGCAGTGACAGGGTTAATTCACCCCTCCACTTT.

V and J are TRBV9 and TRBJ2-5; 12 positions match TRBD2. This CDR3 spans 17 amino acids. Germline CDR1 reads SGDLS; CDR2 reads YYNGEE. V gave up 3 bases and J gave up 6 bases; unmatched junction bases: 12. For the CDR3, the DNA is TGTGCCAGCAGCGGAAAGACTAGCGGGGGTTTCAGCAAGACCCAGTACTTC. The encoded protein is CASSGKTSGGFSKTQYF. Variable domain in full (rest from reference TRBV9 and TRBJ2-5): DSGVTQTPKHLITATGQRVTLRCSPRSGDLSVYWYQQSLDQGLQFLIQYYNGEERAKGNILERFSAQQFPDLHSELNLSSLELGDSALYFCASSGKTSGGFSKTQYFGPGTRLLVL.

The chain has TRBV3-1 (or the pseudogene TRBV3-2) and TRBJ2-3; D might be TRBD1 (5 bases). The CDR3 runs 16 residues. Trimming shortened V by 0 bases and J by 0 bases, and 10 bases separated the two germline ends. Germline CDR1 LGHDT, CDR2 YNNKEL (reference sequence). CDR3 DNA: TGTGCCAGCAGCCAAGATTATGGGGCTAGCACAGATACGCAGTATTTT. It is translated as CASSQDYGASTDTQYF.

Only one count was recorded for this clone. This chain uses TRBV6-5 with TRBJ1-5; D is uncertain. Deletions cut 4 bases from V and 0 bases from J, with 13 bases between. This CDR3 has 16 residues. Germline V lookup: CDR1 MNHEY, CDR2 SVGAGI. In DNA form, the CDR3 reads TGTGCCAGCAGTTCATCAGAATCGTATAGCAATCAGCCCCAGCATTTT. It specifies CASSSSESYSNQPQHF.